This TCR beta chain was retrieved from a study of radiotherapy plus CTLA-4 blockade in lung cancer. Per germline, CDR1 MNHNY and CDR2 SVGAGI (reference sequence). Trimming stripped 5 bases from V and 3 bases from J, with 13 bases between. There are 14 residues in the CDR3. Repertoires were generated with immunoSEQ multiplex PCR, while TCRdb's copy carries only in-frame clones and drops some. The data hold 95,000 to 150,000 clones, with 70% to 90% observed a single time. The TCR was taken from a human donor with non-small cell lung cancer that progressed on radiotherapy plus ipilimumab. The sequencing here drew on peripheral blood, taken from a patient treated with radiotherapy plus ipilimumab. This chain uses TRBV6-6 with TRBJ1-1, with D possibly TRBD1 on 6 matching bases. In DNA form, the CDR3 reads TGTGCCAGCAGTAAGAAACAGGGTGACACTGAAGCTTTCTTT. It codes for CASSKKQGDTEAFF.